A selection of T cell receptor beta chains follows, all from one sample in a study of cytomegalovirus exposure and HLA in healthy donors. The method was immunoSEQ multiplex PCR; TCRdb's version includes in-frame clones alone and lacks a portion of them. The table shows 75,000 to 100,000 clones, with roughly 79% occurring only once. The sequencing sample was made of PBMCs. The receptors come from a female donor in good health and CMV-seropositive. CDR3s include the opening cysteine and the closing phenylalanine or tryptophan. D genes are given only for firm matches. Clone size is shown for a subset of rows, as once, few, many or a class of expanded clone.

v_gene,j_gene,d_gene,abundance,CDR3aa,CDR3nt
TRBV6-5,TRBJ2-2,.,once,CASSPTPRRTGELFF,TGTGCCAGCAGTCCGACCCCTCGGAGGACCGGGGAGCTGTTTTTT
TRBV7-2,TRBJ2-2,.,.,CASSLTLRAVAGELFF,TGTGCCAGCAGCTTAACCCTCAGGGCAGTTGCCGGGGAGCTGTTTTTT
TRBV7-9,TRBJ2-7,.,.,CASSSQGGIEQYF,TGTGCCAGCAGCTCGCAGGGGGGCATCGAGCAGTACTTC
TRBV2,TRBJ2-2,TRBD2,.,CVSREGTNTGELFF,TGTGTCTCACGGGAGGGGACGAACACCGGGGAGCTGTTTTTT
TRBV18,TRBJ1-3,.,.,CASHRGGSGNTIYF,TGTGCCAGCCACCGCGGGGGTTCCGGAAACACCATATATTTT
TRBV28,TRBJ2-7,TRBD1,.,CASSSLTGGVYEQYF,TGTGCCAGCAGTTCCTTGACAGGGGGCGTCTACGAGCAGTACTTC
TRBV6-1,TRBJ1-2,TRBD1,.,CASSDPRQGLYGYTF,TGTGCCAGCAGTGATCCGCGACAGGGCCTCTATGGCTACACCTTC
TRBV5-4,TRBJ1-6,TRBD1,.,CASRSGQTNSYNSPLHF,TGTGCCAGCAGGTCGGGACAGACTAACTCCTATAATTCACCCCTCCACTTT
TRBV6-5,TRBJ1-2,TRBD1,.,CASSRQGYGYTF,TGTGCCAGCAGTCGACAGGGCTATGGCTACACCTTC
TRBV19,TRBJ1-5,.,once,CASSLWGRPQHF,TGTGCCAGTAGCTTATGGGGGCGGCCCCAGCATTTT
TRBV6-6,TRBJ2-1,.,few,CASSLGTGRSYNEQFF,TGTGCCAGCAGTTTAGGGACCGGGAGATCCTACAATGAGCAGTTCTTC
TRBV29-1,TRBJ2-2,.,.,CSVVITRPWNTGELFF,TGCAGCGTCGTTATAACACGCCCTTGGAACACCGGGGAGCTGTTTTTT
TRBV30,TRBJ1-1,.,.,CAWSRGTEAFF,TGTGCCTGGAGTAGGGGCACTGAAGCTTTCTTT
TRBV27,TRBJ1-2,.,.,CASSAGTAKGYTF,TGTGCCAGCAGTGCCGGGACTGCTAAAGGCTACACCTTC
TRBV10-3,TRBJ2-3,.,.,CAISERGAQEAQYF,TGTGCCATCAGTGAACGGGGGGCCCAGGAGGCGCAGTATTTT
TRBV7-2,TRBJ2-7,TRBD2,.,CASKGLGSYEQYF,TGTGCCAGCAAGGGACTAGGATCCTACGAGCAGTACTTC
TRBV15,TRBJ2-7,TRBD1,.,CATSFRQGINEQYF,TGTGCCACCAGCTTTCGACAGGGGATTAACGAGCAGTACTTC
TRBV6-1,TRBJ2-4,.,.,CASSEASVAKNIQYF,TGTGCCAGCAGTGAAGCGTCTGTAGCCAAAAACATTCAGTACTTC
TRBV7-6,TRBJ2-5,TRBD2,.,CASSSSGGSRETQYF,TGTGCCAGCAGCTCATCTGGCGGGAGCCGGGAGACCCAGTACTTC
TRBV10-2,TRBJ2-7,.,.,CASSDRASAPAGQYF,TGCGCCAGCAGTGATCGGGCTAGCGCGCCCGCGGGGCAGTACTTC
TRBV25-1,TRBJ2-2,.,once,CASSDGLGGLGGELFF,TGTGCCAGCAGTGATGGGTTAGGCGGGTTGGGCGGGGAGCTGTTTTTT
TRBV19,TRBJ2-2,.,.,CASSILSTGELFF,TGTGCCAGTAGTATCCTCTCTACCGGGGAGCTGTTTTTT
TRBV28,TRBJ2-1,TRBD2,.,CASSLTSGRAEQFF,TGTGCCAGCAGTTTGACTAGCGGGAGGGCTGAGCAGTTCTTC
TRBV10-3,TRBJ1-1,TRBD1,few,CAIRDGQGTEAFF,TGTGCCATCAGGGACGGACAGGGCACTGAAGCTTTCTTT
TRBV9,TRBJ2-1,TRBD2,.,CASSPGTSGIDEQFF,TGTGCCAGCAGCCCTGGGACTAGCGGGATCGATGAGCAGTTCTTC
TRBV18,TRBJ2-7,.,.,CASSPPAGMDEQYF,TGTGCCAGCTCACCACCGGCAGGGATGGACGAGCAGTACTTC
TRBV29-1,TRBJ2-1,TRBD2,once,CSVESGGGHNEQFF,TGCAGCGTTGAATCTGGGGGGGGACACAATGAGCAGTTCTTC
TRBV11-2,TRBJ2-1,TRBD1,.,CASSLRQGYNEQFF,TGTGCCAGCAGCCTTCGACAGGGCTACAATGAGCAGTTCTTC
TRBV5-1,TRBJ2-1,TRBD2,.,CASTRGAGGGEQFF,TGCGCCAGCACCCGGGGGGCGGGAGGGGGTGAGCAGTTCTTC
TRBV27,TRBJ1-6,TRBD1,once,CASSLSTGGSPSLHF,TGTGCCAGCAGTTTATCAACAGGGGGCTCCCCTTCCCTCCACTTT
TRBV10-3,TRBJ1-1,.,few,CAISGLGGFTEAFF,TGTGCCATCAGTGGGCTGGGGGGATTCACTGAAGCTTTCTTT
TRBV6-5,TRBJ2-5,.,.,CASSYSVRETQYF,TGTGCCAGCAGTTACTCCGTTCGGGAGACCCAGTACTTC
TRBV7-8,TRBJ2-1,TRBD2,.,CASSSSTSGAYNEQFF,TGTGCCAGCAGCTCCTCGACTAGCGGAGCCTACAATGAGCAGTTCTTC
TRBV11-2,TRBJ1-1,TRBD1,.,CASSRDRNTEAFF,TGTGCCAGCAGCCGGGACAGGAACACTGAAGCTTTCTTT
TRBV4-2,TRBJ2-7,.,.,CASSQTGGRDEQYF,TGTGCCAGCAGCCAAACGGGGGGCAGGGACGAGCAGTACTTC
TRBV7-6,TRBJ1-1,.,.,CASSSRGNTEAFF,TGTGCCAGCAGTTCCCGGGGGAACACTGAAGCTTTCTTT
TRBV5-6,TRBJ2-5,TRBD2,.,CASSLYRLAGGWEQETQYF,TGTGCCAGCAGCTTGTATCGGCTAGCGGGGGGATGGGAACAAGAGACCCAGTACTTC
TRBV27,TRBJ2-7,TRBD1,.,CASSWDRGSYEQYF,TGTGCCAGCAGCTGGGACAGGGGGTCCTACGAGCAGTACTTC
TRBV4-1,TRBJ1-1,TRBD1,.,CASSQPRTGLNTEAFF,TGCGCCAGCAGCCAACCTCGGACAGGACTTAACACTGAAGCTTTCTTT
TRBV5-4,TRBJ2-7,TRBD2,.,CASSWGGPRKTSYEQYF,TGTGCCAGCAGCTGGGGGGGACCGCGCAAAACCTCCTACGAGCAGTACTTC
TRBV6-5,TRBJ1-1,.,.,CASSYAAGTEAFF,TGTGCCAGCAGCTACGCTGCGGGGACTGAAGCTTTCTTT
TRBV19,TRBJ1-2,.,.,CASSIPTGGGYTF,TGTGCCAGTAGTATCCCGACGGGAGGTGGCTACACCTTC
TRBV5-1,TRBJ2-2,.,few,CASSVNRDSTGELFF,TGCGCCAGCAGCGTAAACAGGGATAGTACCGGGGAGCTGTTTTTT
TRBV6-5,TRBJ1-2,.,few,CASSPSGVRGYTF,TGTGCCAGCAGTCCTTCCGGGGTCCGCGGCTACACCTTC
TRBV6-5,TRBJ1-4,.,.,CASRKGVANEKLFF,TGTGCCAGCAGGAAGGGGGTGGCTAATGAAAAACTGTTTTTT
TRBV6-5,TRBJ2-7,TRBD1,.,CASSYPGQGSPYEQYF,TGTGCCAGCAGTTACCCGGGACAGGGATCGCCCTACGAGCAGTACTTC
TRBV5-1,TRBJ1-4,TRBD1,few,CASSFTGTGGLEEKLFF,TGCGCCAGCAGCTTTACCGGGACAGGGGGCCTAGAAGAAAAACTGTTTTTT
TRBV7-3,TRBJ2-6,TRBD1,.,CASSPTGAGANVLTF,TGTGCCAGCAGCCCTACAGGGGCCGGGGCCAACGTCCTGACTTTC
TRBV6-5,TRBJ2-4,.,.,CATVSGTKNIQYF,TGTGCCACCGTCAGCGGTACCAAAAACATTCAGTACTTC
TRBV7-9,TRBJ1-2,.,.,CASSLAMAGDSPYGYTF,TGTGCCAGCAGCTTAGCTATGGCAGGGGATTCGCCCTATGGCTACACCTTC
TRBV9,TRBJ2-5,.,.,CASSPRGSRQETQYF,TGTGCCAGCAGCCCCCGGGGAAGCCGGCAAGAGACCCAGTACTTC
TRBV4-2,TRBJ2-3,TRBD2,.,CASSQGISGDTDTQYF,TGTGCCAGCAGCCAAGGGATTAGCGGGGACACAGATACGCAGTATTTT
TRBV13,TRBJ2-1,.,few,CASSLVGGAGEQFF,TGTGCCAGCAGCTTAGTAGGAGGCGCGGGAGAGCAGTTCTTC
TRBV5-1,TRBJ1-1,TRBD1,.,CASSQPTTGDEAFF,TGCGCCAGCAGCCAGCCAACGACAGGGGATGAAGCTTTCTTT
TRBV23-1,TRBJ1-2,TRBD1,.,CASSQSDRTLGGYTF,TGCGCCAGCAGTCAATCGGACAGGACCCTCGGAGGCTACACCTTC
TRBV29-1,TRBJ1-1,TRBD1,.,CSVPRTGVNTEAFF,TGCAGCGTTCCTCGTACAGGGGTGAACACTGAAGCTTTCTTT
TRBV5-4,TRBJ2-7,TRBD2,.,CASSLDSGRVYEQYF,TGTGCCAGCAGCTTGGATAGCGGGAGGGTCTACGAGCAGTACTTC
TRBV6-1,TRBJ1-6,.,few,CASSGQVSSYNSPLHF,TGTGCCAGCAGTGGACAGGTCAGCTCCTATAATTCACCCCTCCACTTT